A single sample gave rise to the 27 T cell receptor beta chains below, sequenced in a study of blood T cell repertoires in COVID-19. Assay used: immunoSEQ multiplex PCR; TCRdb lists only in-frame clones, some missing. Of about 76,000 clones listed, 86% were seen once; the top ten hold around 12%. Sequencing used peripheral blood. Every receptor here comes from a human donor in a cohort sampled during active COVID-19.

The gene calls are TRBV6-5 and TRBJ1-1; 7 bases agree with TRBD1. CDR3 size: 14 residues. With 6 bases clipped from V and 1 base from J, the junction kept 5 bases outside the gene matches. Germline V gene sequence: CDR1 MNHEY, CDR2 SVGAGI. The CDR3 loop is CASSDREENTEAFF. Here the CDR3 DNA reads TGTGCCAGCAGCGACAGGGAGGAGAACACTGAAGCTTTCTTT.

The CDR3 DNA follows: TGTGCCAGCAGCCGGAGTTTAGGAACTGAAGCTTTCTTT. Encoded protein: CASSRSLGTEAFF. J is TRBJ1-1 and V is TRBV27; D is ambiguous. The V and J ends lost 6 bases and 5 bases respectively, with 13 bases between them. The V gene's germline CDR1 is MNHEY and CDR2 SMNVEV (reference sequence). CDR3 length equals 13 residues.

The CDR3 protein is CSVGGQGGEQYF. For the CDR3, the DNA is TGCAGCGTTGGCGGACAGGGGGGCGAGCAGTACTTC. This chain links TRBV29-1 with TRBJ2-7, with TRBD1 matching 10 bases. Trimming took 4 bases from V and 6 from J; bases not matched to a gene: 3. CDR1 SQVTM and CDR2 ANQGSEA come from the germline V gene. The CDR3 extends over 12 amino acids.

This chain uses TRBV24-1 with TRBJ2-3; 12 nucleotides match TRBD2. This CDR3 is built from 20 residues. With V trimmed by 5 bases and J by 5 bases, 19 bases remained unmatched. The germline V gene has CDR1 KGHDR and CDR2 SFDVKD. The DNA for the CDR3 is TGTGCCACCAGTGTCTCTCCGCCGGGACTAGCGGGTGGGGGGGTAGATACGCAGTATTTT. It is translated as CATSVSPPGLAGGGVDTQYF.

The chain's CDR3 is CASTGTGGSNYGYTF. In nucleotides, the CDR3 is TGTGCCAGCACCGGGACAGGGGGGTCAAACTATGGCTACACCTTC. The chain uses TRBV28 and TRBJ1-2, with 11 bases fitting TRBD1. CDR3 length: 15 amino acids. V shed 7 bases, J shed 2 bases, and the junction held 6 bases outside the gene matches. The germline CDR1 and CDR2 sequences are MDHEN and SYDVKM.

J is TRBJ1-2 and V is TRBV9, with D unclear. The CDR3 length is 13 residues. V shed 0 bases and J shed 8 bases, with 11 bases lying between them. Germline loops: CDR1 SGDLS, CDR2 YYNGEE. The CDR3 sequence: CASSVGGAPGYTF. In nucleotides, the CDR3 is TGTGCCAGCAGCGTAGGAGGAGCCCCGGGCTACACCTTC.

The chain employs TRBV6-5 and TRBJ1-1; 9 nucleotides line up with TRBD1. Trimming cost V 5 bases and J 5 bases; bases outside gene matches: 9. Germline CDR1 and CDR2: MNHEY and SVGAGI. This CDR3 has 15 residues. CDR3 amino acids: CASSNHRGRVTEAFF. CDR3 DNA: TGTGCCAGCAGTAACCACAGGGGGCGCGTAACTGAAGCTTTCTTT.

CDR3 sequence (DNA): TGTGCCAGCAGCTTAGCGCCGGCGGGAAGGGAACCCCTCCACTTT. Protein sequence: CASSLAPAGREPLHF. The genes are TRBV7-2 and TRBJ1-6; D gene unclear. Trimming stripped 0 bases from V and 12 bases from J, with 15 bases between. The CDR3 length is 15 residues. Germline V gene lookup returns CDR1 SGHTA and CDR2 FQGNSA.

This clone turned up a few times. The chain recombines TRBV4-1 with TRBJ1-2; D ambiguous. This CDR3 comprises 14 residues. The V gene lost 2 bases and the J gene lost 4 bases, with 11 bases spanning the gap. CDR1 and CDR2 from the germline V gene are MGHRA and YSYEKL. DNA for the CDR3: TGCGCCAGCAGCCAATCCCCCGGCGGCTATGGCTACACCTTC. Its protein is CASSQSPGGYGYTF.

The chain links TRBV5-8 to TRBJ2-3; 12 bases are shared with TRBD1. CDR1 is SGHTS, CDR2 YDEGEE, per germline. The CDR3 runs to 17 residues. V trimming: 0 bases; J trimming: 6 bases; junction bases outside the gene matches: 8. The CDR3 protein is CASSLGTGTGGADTQYF. The CDR3 DNA follows: TGTGCCAGCAGCTTGGGAACCGGGACAGGGGGCGCGGATACGCAGTATTTT.

The gene calls are TRBV30 and TRBJ1-4; D might be TRBD1 (5 bases). The CDR3 loop spans 14 amino acids. Germline V gene data show CDR1 as GTSNPN and CDR2 as SVGIG (reference sequence). Trimming stripped 4 bases from V and 6 bases from J, with 15 bases between. CDR3: CAWNSLGGDEKLFF. The CDR3 coding sequence is TGTGCCTGGAACTCCTTAGGAGGGGATGAAAAACTGTTTTTT.

This chain uses TRBV18 with TRBJ2-1, with D perhaps matching TRBD2 (6 bases). The CDR3 has 14 residues. Germline V gene lookup returns CDR1 KGHSH and CDR2 LQKENI. V lost 2 bases to trimming and J lost 8 bases, with 13 bases between them. CDR3 amino acids: CASSPRGREDEQFF. DNA of the CDR3: TGTGCCAGCTCACCAAGAGGCAGGGAGGATGAGCAGTTCTTC.

The chain combines TRBV9 with TRBJ2-7; the match to TRBD2 covers 9 bases. CDR1 and CDR2 (germline): SGDLS, YYNGEE. The CDR3 covers 15 residues. The V segment lost 0 bases and the J segment 2 bases; nucleotides outside the gene matches: 3. The CDR3 spells CASSVASGGPYEQYF. Written as DNA, the CDR3 is TGTGCCAGCAGCGTAGCCAGCGGGGGGCCCTACGAGCAGTACTTC. Looking up the rest from reference TRBV9 and TRBJ2-7 gives the full variable domain: DSGVTQTPKHLITATGQRVTLRCSPRSGDLSVYWYQQSLDQGLQFLIQYYNGEERAKGNILERFSAQQFPDLHSELNLSSLELGDSALYFCASSVASGGPYEQYFGPGTRLTVT.

The rearrangement links TRBV5-1 to TRBJ2-5; TRBD2 matches 11 bases. CDR1 and CDR2 (germline): SGHRS, YFSETQ. This CDR3 is 14 amino acids long. The J segment lost 5 bases and the V segment lost 5 bases, leaving 5 bases of the junction unmatched. As DNA, the CDR3 is TGCGCCAGCAGGACTAGCGGGACTTTGGAGACCCAGTACTTC. Residues: CASRTSGTLETQYF.

The chain has TRBV27 and TRBJ2-2, with D tentatively TRBD1 (5 bases). V gave up 4 bases and J gave up 4 bases, with 13 bases separating them. From germline, CDR1 is MNHEY and CDR2 SMNVEV (reference sequence). The CDR3 extends over 15 amino acids. CDR3 sequence (DNA): TGTGCCAGCAGTTCCCTCCAGGGTACCACCGGGGAGCTGTTTTTT. As protein: CASSSLQGTTGELFF.

The V and J genes are TRBV9 and TRBJ2-1; possibly TRBD1 for D (7 bases). The CDR3 sequence is 16 residues long. Germline CDR1 and CDR2: SGDLS and YYNGEE. Trimming shortened V by 4 bases and J by 8 bases, and 22 bases separated the two germline ends. This CDR3 is CASSPGGRRMTDEQFF. DNA for the CDR3: TGTGCCAGCAGCCCAGGGGGGCGGAGGATGACAGATGAGCAGTTCTTC.

The V call is TRBV5-4, the J call TRBJ2-1; TRBD1 matches 9 bases. V dropped 4 bases and J dropped 8; count of bases not matched to a gene: 4. There are 13 residues in the CDR3. The V gene's germline CDR1 is SGHNT and CDR2 YYREEE (reference sequence). CDR3 sequence reads: CASSPDRGHEQFF. CDR3 DNA sequence: TGTGCCAGCAGCCCGGACAGGGGCCATGAGCAGTTCTTC.

CDR3 nucleotides: TGTGCCAGCAAACAGGCACGCAATCAGCCCCAGCATTTT. It is translated as CASKQARNQPQHF. The J gene is TRBJ1-5, the V gene TRBV19; a possible D gene is TRBD1 (5 bases). This CDR3 has 13 amino acids. The V gene lost 9 bases and the J gene lost 2 bases, with 11 bases spanning the gap. Germline CDR1 is LNHDA and CDR2 is SQIVND (reference sequence).

This chain links TRBV2 with TRBJ1-2; D is perhaps TRBD1 (5 bases). Trimming removed 6 bases from V and 8 bases from J, with 13 bases in between. The germline V gene encodes CDR1 SNHLY and CDR2 FYNNEI. The CDR3 is made up of 12 amino acids. Here the CDR3 reads CASRPVGGGYTF. The CDR3 DNA reads TGTGCCAGCAGACCTGTCGGGGGGGGCTACACCTTC.

This clone has only one observation. The V gene is TRBV10-3, the J gene TRBJ2-3; the D is unclear. Germline values: CDR1 ENHRY, CDR2 SYGVKD. V was cut by 2 bases and J by 0 bases, with 6 bases left in between. This CDR3 has 14 residues. DNA of the CDR3: TGTGCCATCAGTGAGACAGAGAGCACAGATACGCAGTATTTT. It codes for CAISETESTDTQYF.

The count of this clone is one. The chain uses TRBV2 and TRBJ1-4; the D is unclear. Looked up from germline, CDR1 is SNHLY and CDR2 is FYNNEI. The ends were cut back, 3 bases at V and 4 bases at J, with 12 bases in the middle. This CDR3 contains 15 residues. The CDR3 sequence: CASSETRALNEKLFF. The CDR3 nucleotides read TGTGCCAGCAGTGAGACAAGAGCCCTTAATGAAAAACTGTTTTTT.

The chain uses TRBV5-8 and TRBJ2-4; D is unresolved. There are 19 residues in the CDR3. Germline assignment: CDR1 SGHTS and CDR2 YDEGEE. V was trimmed by 1 base and J by 3 bases, leaving 23 bases between them. CDR3 sequence: CASSLFPQTSRQRKNIQYF. The CDR3 DNA reads TGTGCCAGCAGCTTGTTCCCTCAAACCTCCCGGCAGCGCAAAAACATTCAGTACTTC.

This chain joins TRBV28 and TRBJ1-2; TRBD1 matches at 8 bases. V gave up 7 bases and J gave up 6 bases; unmatched junction bases: 4. The CDR3 totals 12 residues. The germline V gene encodes CDR1 MDHEN and CDR2 SYDVKM. Here the CDR3 DNA reads TGTGCCAGCACCCCGACAGGGGATGGCTACACCTTC. It codes for CASTPTGDGYTF.

This chain joins TRBV10-2 and TRBJ2-7; D uncertain. CDR3 size: 14 residues. In germline, CDR1 is WSHSY, CDR2 SAAADI. The ends were cut back, 8 bases at V and 2 bases at J, with 16 bases in the middle. The CDR3 sequence: CASQRDLTAYEQYF. Here the CDR3 DNA reads TGCGCCAGCCAACGCGACTTGACCGCCTACGAGCAGTACTTC.

The chain has TRBV7-9 and TRBJ2-2; D unclear. Germline V gene data show CDR1 as SEHNR and CDR2 as FQNEAQ (reference sequence). The CDR3 runs to 16 residues. Between the trimmed V and J ends, which lost 2 bases and 3 bases, there was a span of 13 bases. CDR3 region: CASSLSVSGYTGELFF. In DNA, the CDR3 is TGTGCCAGCAGCTTATCCGTCAGTGGCTACACCGGGGAGCTGTTTTTT.

The gene calls are TRBV5-1 and TRBJ1-5; D remains unclear. CDR3 length: 13 amino acids. The germline gives CDR1 SGHRS, CDR2 YFSETQ. The V gene lost 0 bases and the J gene lost 4 bases, with 5 bases spanning the gap. The CDR3 nucleotides read TGCGCCAGCAGCTTGGGCGTAAATCAGCCCCAGCATTTT. Amino acid sequence: CASSLGVNQPQHF.

The chain couples TRBV18 to TRBJ2-5, with D possibly being TRBD1 (6 bases). V dropped 3 bases and J dropped 1 base, with 9 bases sitting between them. The V gene's germline CDR1 is KGHSH and CDR2 LQKENI. CDR3 size: 14 residues. This chain's CDR3 is CASSPTGFQETQYF. CDR3 coding DNA: TGTGCCAGCTCACCGACAGGATTCCAAGAGACCCAGTACTTC. The full variable domain, rest sourced from reference TRBV18 and TRBJ2-5, is NAGVMQNPRHLVRRRGQEARLRCSPMKGHSHVYWYRQLPEEGLKFMVYLQKENIIDESGMPKERFSAEFPKEGPSILRIQQVVRGDSAAYFCASSPTGFQETQYFGPGTRLLVL.